This is a list of T cell receptor delta chains from one sample in a study of Vδ1+ human thymocytes. TCRdb repeated clone calling on the multiplex PCR reads with CATT. The data hold about 25,000 delta-chain clones, with nearly 7.5% observed a single time. The sequenced material came from Vdelta1+ gamma-delta thymocytes from the thymus. The receptors shown here come from a girl under three years old who had congenital heart surgery. Both conserved end residues are part of each CDR3. D genes are given only for firm matches. Rows give clone size only sometimes, using once, few, many, or a class for an expanded clone.

cdr3_length: 20
v_call: TRDV1
d_call: TRDD3
j_call: TRDJ1
clone_size: .
cdr3_aa: CALGEPRFPKLGDTTDKLIF
cdr3_nt: TGTGCTCTTGGGGAACCTCGGTTTCCGAAGCTGGGGGATACCACCGATAAACTCATCTTT

cdr3_length: 19
v_call: TRDV1
d_call: TRDD3
j_call: TRDJ1
clone_size: few
cdr3_aa: CALGNRKRNSGGGYDKLIF
cdr3_nt: TGTGCTCTTGGTAATCGGAAAAGGAATTCGGGTGGGGGATACGATAAACTCATCTTT

cdr3_length: 14
v_call: TRDV1
d_call: .
j_call: TRDJ1
clone_size: few
cdr3_aa: CALLLGDVSDKLIF
cdr3_nt: TGTGCTCTCCTCTTGGGCGATGTCTCCGATAAACTCATCTTT

cdr3_length: 15
v_call: TRDV1
d_call: TRDD3
j_call: TRDJ1
clone_size: .
cdr3_aa: CALVLRTGGPDKLIF
cdr3_nt: TGTGCTCTGGTGCTACGTACTGGGGGCCCCGATAAACTCATCTTT

cdr3_length: 16
v_call: TRDV1
d_call: .
j_call: TRDJ1
clone_size: .
cdr3_aa: CALGGCKHSGTDKLIF
cdr3_nt: TGTGCTCTTGGGGGCTGTAAGCATTCTGGGACCGATAAACTCATCTTT

cdr3_length: 18
v_call: TRDV1
d_call: TRDD3
j_call: TRDJ1
clone_size: .
cdr3_aa: CALGELPKPLGDWGKLIF
cdr3_nt: TGTGCTCTTGGGGAATTACCTAAACCTCTGGGGGATTGGGGTAAACTCATCTTT

cdr3_length: 20
v_call: TRDV1
d_call: TRDD3
j_call: TRDJ1
clone_size: .
cdr3_aa: CALGELAPDWGNCRTDKLIF
cdr3_nt: TGTGCTCTTGGGGAACTAGCCCCCGACTGGGGGAATTGTAGGACCGATAAACTCATCTTT

cdr3_length: 21
v_call: TRDV1
d_call: TRDD2
j_call: TRDJ1
clone_size: few
cdr3_aa: CALGIKPSFGPASPHTDKLIF
cdr3_nt: TGTGCTCTTGGGATAAAACCTTCCTTCGGTCCAGCTTCCCCCCACACCGATAAACTCATCTTT

cdr3_length: 19
v_call: TRDV1
d_call: TRDD3
j_call: TRDJ1
clone_size: .
cdr3_aa: CALGELGSHWGTYTDKLIF
cdr3_nt: TGTGCTCTTGGGGAACTTGGATCCCACTGGGGGACGTACACCGATAAACTCATCTTT

cdr3_length: 24
v_call: TRDV1
d_call: TRDD3
j_call: TRDJ1
clone_size: few
cdr3_aa: CALGELGVSILPPTGGPHTNKLIF
cdr3_nt: TGTGCTCTTGGGGAACTGGGTGTATCCATCCTACCACCCACTGGGGGACCTCACACCAATAAACTCATCTTT

cdr3_length: 16
v_call: TRDV1
d_call: .
j_call: TRDJ1
clone_size: few
cdr3_aa: CALGGHEWVETDKLIF
cdr3_nt: TGTGCTCTTGGGGGCCATGAATGGGTTGAAACCGATAAACTCATCTTT

cdr3_length: 25
v_call: TRDV1
d_call: TRDD3
j_call: TRDJ1
clone_size: .
cdr3_aa: CALGELGKHIPVLGGLGRYTDKLIF
cdr3_nt: TGTGCTCTTGGGGAACTGGGGAAGCACATTCCCGTACTGGGGGGCCTTGGCCGATACACCGATAAACTCATCTTT

cdr3_length: 15
v_call: TRDV1
d_call: .
j_call: TRDJ1
clone_size: few
cdr3_aa: CALGERGPITDKLIF
cdr3_nt: TGTGCTCTTGGGGAACGCGGACCTATCACCGATAAACTCATCTTT

cdr3_length: 18
v_call: TRDV1
d_call: .
j_call: TRDJ1
clone_size: few
cdr3_aa: CALGDARLGRGLTDKLIF
cdr3_nt: TGTGCTCTTGGGGATGCCCGGTTAGGGCGGGGGTTAACCGATAAACTCATCTTT

cdr3_length: 22
v_call: TRDV1
d_call: .
j_call: TRDJ1
clone_size: .
cdr3_aa: CALGDPGRPHWEPPLYTDKLIF
cdr3_nt: TGTGCTCTTGGGGACCCCGGTAGGCCGCACTGGGAGCCCCCCTTGTACACCGATAAACTCATCTTT

cdr3_length: 18
v_call: TRDV1
d_call: .
j_call: TRDJ1
clone_size: few
cdr3_aa: CALGELPPPLSPTDKLIF
cdr3_nt: TGTGCTCTTGGGGAACTCCCCCCCCCACTGTCGCCGACCGATAAACTCATCTTT

cdr3_length: 21
v_call: TRDV1
d_call: TRDD3
j_call: TRDJ1
clone_size: .
cdr3_aa: CALGNRGRAGGYVGATDKLIF
cdr3_nt: TGTGCTCTTGGGAACCGGGGACGGGCCGGGGGATACGTTGGGGCCACCGATAAACTCATCTTT

cdr3_length: 16
v_call: TRDV1
d_call: .
j_call: TRDJ1
clone_size: .
cdr3_aa: CALGEFRVLYTDKLIF
cdr3_nt: TGTGCTCTTGGGGAATTTCGGGTACTGTACACCGATAAACTCATCTTT

cdr3_length: 18
v_call: TRDV1
d_call: .
j_call: TRDJ1
clone_size: few
cdr3_aa: CALGDGVCPKLGKGKLIF
cdr3_nt: TGTGCTCTTGGGGATGGAGTGTGCCCGAAGTTGGGGAAGGGTAAACTCATCTTT

cdr3_length: 16
v_call: TRDV1
d_call: .
j_call: TRDJ1
clone_size: few
cdr3_aa: CALGTSGYRGPTKLIF
cdr3_nt: TGTGCTCTTGGGACGTCTGGGTACCGGGGACCGACCAAACTCATCTTT

cdr3_length: 19
v_call: TRDV1
d_call: TRDD3
j_call: TRDJ1
clone_size: few
cdr3_aa: CALGVHTLLYWGTYDKLIF
cdr3_nt: TGTGCTCTTGGGGTCCACACCCTATTATACTGGGGGACATACGATAAACTCATCTTT

cdr3_length: 24
v_call: TRDV1
d_call: .
j_call: TRDJ1
clone_size: .
cdr3_aa: CALGELEGISPGRAGHKYTDKLIF
cdr3_nt: TGTGCTCTTGGGGAACTAGAGGGCATTTCCCCGGGACGCGCCGGCCACAAGTACACCGATAAACTCATCTTT

cdr3_length: 14
v_call: TRDV1
d_call: .
j_call: TRDJ1
clone_size: .
cdr3_aa: CALGERYTADKLIF
cdr3_nt: TGTGCTCTTGGGGAACGATACACAGCCGATAAACTCATCTTT

cdr3_length: 19
v_call: TRDV1
d_call: TRDD3
j_call: TRDJ1
clone_size: .
cdr3_aa: CALGELDPASGGFTDKLIF
cdr3_nt: TGTGCTCTTGGGGAACTAGATCCTGCGTCTGGGGGATTTACCGATAAACTCATCTTT

cdr3_length: 21
v_call: TRDV1
d_call: TRDD3
j_call: TRDJ1
clone_size: .
cdr3_aa: CALGELNSPSACTGGTDKLIF
cdr3_nt: TGTGCTCTTGGGGAACTAAACTCGCCTTCTGCCTGCACTGGGGGGACCGATAAACTCATCTTT

cdr3_length: 18
v_call: TRDV1
d_call: TRDD3
j_call: TRDJ1
clone_size: few
cdr3_aa: CALAAYWGIRGVRDKLTF
cdr3_nt: TGTGCTCTTGCTGCGTACTGGGGGATACGCGGAGTTAGGGATAAACTCACCTTT

cdr3_length: 15
v_call: TRDV1
d_call: .
j_call: TRDJ1
clone_size: few
cdr3_aa: CALGEQILPPDKLIF
cdr3_nt: TGTGCTCTTGGGGAACAAATCCTACCCCCAGATAAACTCATCTTT

cdr3_length: 17
v_call: TRDV1
d_call: TRDD3
j_call: TRDJ1
clone_size: few
cdr3_aa: CALGAPGLRGIRYKLIF
cdr3_nt: TGTGCTCTTGGGGCTCCCGGGCTACGGGGGATACGGTACAAACTCATCTTT

cdr3_length: 24
v_call: TRDV1
d_call: TRDD3
j_call: TRDJ1
clone_size: .
cdr3_aa: CALGEILKGALLGDPSTNTDKLIF
cdr3_nt: TGTGCTCTTGGGGAAATTTTGAAGGGGGCCCTACTGGGGGATCCCTCCACCAACACCGACAAACTCATCTTT

cdr3_length: 12
v_call: TRDV1
d_call: .
j_call: TRDJ1
clone_size: medium-sized
cdr3_aa: CALGEVPDKLIF
cdr3_nt: TGTGCTCTTGGGGAAGTTCCCGATAAACTCATCTTT

cdr3_length: 25
v_call: TRDV1
d_call: TRDD3
j_call: TRDJ1
clone_size: .
cdr3_aa: CALGAGLQVSYRSTGGYVIPDKLIF
cdr3_nt: TGTGCTCTTGGGGCCGGCCTTCAGGTGTCCTACCGATCTACTGGGGGATACGTAATCCCCGATAAACTCATCTTT

cdr3_length: 18
v_call: TRDV1
d_call: TRDD3
j_call: TRDJ1
clone_size: .
cdr3_aa: CALGGKRIRKTYTDKLIF
cdr3_nt: TGTGCTCTTGGGGGCAAACGGATACGCAAGACCTACACCGATAAACTCATCTTT

cdr3_length: 16
v_call: TRDV2
d_call: TRDD3
j_call: TRDJ1
clone_size: few
cdr3_aa: CACDTLGDKKADKLIF
cdr3_nt: TGTGCCTGTGACACACTGGGGGATAAGAAGGCCGATAAACTCATCTTT

cdr3_length: 13
v_call: TRDV1
d_call: .
j_call: TRDJ1
clone_size: few
cdr3_aa: CALGEYGRGKLIF
cdr3_nt: TGTGCTCTTGGGGAATACGGGAGAGGTAAACTCATCTTT

cdr3_length: 20
v_call: TRDV1
d_call: TRDD3
j_call: TRDJ1
clone_size: few
cdr3_aa: CALGERPFNWGTDYTDKLIF
cdr3_nt: TGTGCTCTTGGGGAACGACCCTTTAACTGGGGGACAGATTACACCGATAAACTCATCTTT

cdr3_length: 20
v_call: TRDV1
d_call: .
j_call: TRDJ1
clone_size: few
cdr3_aa: CALGEPKPLRPLSFHDKLIF
cdr3_nt: TGTGCTCTTGGGGAGCCGAAACCCCTACGCCCACTCTCTTTCCACGATAAACTCATCTTT

cdr3_length: 16
v_call: TRDV1
d_call: TRDD3
j_call: TRDJ1
clone_size: .
cdr3_aa: CALGRTGGFYTDKLIF
cdr3_nt: TGTGCTCTAGGTCGGACTGGGGGATTCTACACCGATAAACTCATCTTT

cdr3_length: 16
v_call: TRDV1
d_call: TRDD3
j_call: TRDJ1
clone_size: .
cdr3_aa: CALGELRPLPTGELIF
cdr3_nt: TGTGCTCTTGGGGAACTACGCCCTCTTCCAACTGGGGAACTCATCTTT

cdr3_length: 20
v_call: TRDV1
d_call: .
j_call: TRDJ1
clone_size: few
cdr3_aa: CALGEVSYDRGSGRTDKLIF
cdr3_nt: TGTGCTCTTGGGGAAGTTTCCTACGACCGGGGATCCGGGCGTACCGATAAACTCATCTTT

cdr3_length: 21
v_call: TRDV2
d_call: .
j_call: TRDJ1
clone_size: medium-sized
cdr3_aa: CACDPRFLRSGGLVPTDKLIF
cdr3_nt: TGTGCCTGTGACCCCCGCTTCCTACGGTCTGGGGGATTGGTCCCAACCGATAAACTCATCTTT

cdr3_length: 19
v_call: TRDV2
d_call: TRDD3
j_call: TRDJ1
clone_size: few
cdr3_aa: CACDTGPSGGCRYTDKLIF
cdr3_nt: TGTGCCTGTGACACCGGGCCGTCTGGGGGATGCCGGTACACCGATAAACTCATCTTT

cdr3_length: 22
v_call: TRDV1
d_call: .
j_call: TRDJ1
clone_size: .
cdr3_aa: CALGVEGQSSLVGYPTIDKLIF
cdr3_nt: TGTGCTCTTGGGGTAGAGGGACAATCCTCATTGGTGGGGTATCCCACTATCGATAAACTCATCTTT

cdr3_length: 20
v_call: TRDV1
d_call: TRDD3
j_call: TRDJ1
clone_size: few
cdr3_aa: CALGELPFLTGGYATDKLIF
cdr3_nt: TGTGCTCTTGGGGAACTACCCTTCTTAACTGGGGGATACGCTACCGATAAACTCATCTTT